Following are 4 T cell receptor beta chains from one sample sequenced in a study of T cells generated in artificial thymic organoids. These receptors' antigens are unknown. Organoids aggregated human HSPCs with DLL1-transduced murine MS5 stromal cells. Residual T cells were removed by FACS sorting CD34+CD3- progenitor cells before seeding the organoids. Reverse primers in the TRAC or TRBC constant regions drove separate semi-nested PCRs for TCRalpha and TCRbeta. From the 5' RACE reads, TCRdb called clonotypes with MiXCR, one entry per CDR3 protein. The table shows 5,700 or so distinct CDR3 sequences, with around a quarter occurring only once. Sequenced sample: naive CD8+ T cells grown in artificial thymic organoids from cord blood stem and progenitor cells. Subset meaning: CD3+TCRalphabeta+CD8SP T cells; for blood, CD45RO-CCR7+ naive CD8+ T cells. These receptor sequences come from a human donor who gave cord blood stem cells for thymic organoid culture, a cardiac surgery patient who gave postnatal thymus, or a blood donor (not recorded which).

This clonotype is categorized as medium-sized. The V call is TRBV7-9, the J call TRBJ2-2, with D perhaps TRBD2 (6 bases). V was pared by 0 bases and J by 4 bases, with 15 bases between. CDR1 and CDR2 (germline): SEHNR, FQNEAQ (reference sequence). The CDR3 is made up of 17 amino acids. The CDR3 DNA follows: TGTGCCAGCAGCTTAGCAAGCAGGGAGGAAGGCACCGGGGAGCTGTTTTTT. Translation: CASSLASREEGTGELFF.

This clonotype was seen a handful of times. This may come from a read error, since a much larger clone is one base off. The rearrangement joins TRBV7-2 to TRBJ2-5, with no clear D. Between the trimmed V and J ends, which lost 8 bases and 5 bases, there was a span of 9 bases. The CDR3 totals 11 residues. Germline CDR1 reads SGHTA; CDR2 reads FQGNSA. CDR3: CASGPVETQYF. DNA for the CDR3: TGTGCCAGCGGCCCGGTGGAGACCCAGTACTTC.

Turning to this clonotype: This may stem from a read error, because a much larger clone lies one nucleotide away. The chain recombines TRBV5-1 with TRBJ2-7; D unresolved. This CDR3 is built from 13 residues. From germline, CDR1 is SGHRS and CDR2 YFSETQ. The CDR3 DNA sequence: TGCGCCAGCAGCTTGGGAGCCGGGCTACGGCAGTGCTTC. It specifies CASSLGAGLRQCF.

This clonotype is termed medium-sized (0.01 to 0.1%). The chain is built from TRBV4-3 and TRBJ2-1; TRBD2 matches 7 bases. This CDR3 is built from 16 residues. V shed 4 bases and J 4 bases; nucleotides not matched to a gene: 10. Germline CDR1 reads LGHNA; CDR2 reads YSLEER. The CDR3 DNA follows: TGCGCCAGCAGCCCCTACTGGCGGGAGCAATACAATGAGCAGTTCTTC. It is translated as CASSPYWREQYNEQFF.